These 31 T cell receptor beta chains were all obtained from the same sample, sequenced in a study of cytomegalovirus exposure and HLA in healthy donors. PCR primers comprised 60 Vbeta and 13 Jbeta primers. TCRdb's copy holds only in-frame clones and misses some; the assay was immunoSEQ multiplex PCR. Recorded here are about 130,000 clones; the top ten clones represent more than 1.5%. Input material: PBMCs. The source is a man between 18 and 29 years old in good health and CMV-seronegative.

The J gene is TRBJ2-3, the V gene TRBV11-1; TRBD2 agrees at 8 bases. The CDR3 has 16 residues. V trimming: 1 base; J trimming: 2 bases; junction bases outside the gene matches: 5. Germline V gene data show CDR1 as SGHAT and CDR2 as FQDESV (reference sequence). CDR3 sequence (DNA): TGTGCCAGCAGCTTAGTGGCGGGAGGCCTCACAGATACGCAGTATTTT. As protein: CASSLVAGGLTDTQYF. Full variable domain (outside the CDR3, taken from reference TRBV11-1 and TRBJ2-3): EAEVAQSPRYKITEKSQAVAFWCDPISGHATLYWYRQILGQGPELLVQFQDESVVDDSQLPKDRFSAERLKGVDSTLKIQPAELGDSAMYLCASSLVAGGLTDTQYFGPGTRLTVL.

This rearrangement joins TRBV4-2 to TRBJ2-5, with 10 bases identical to TRBD2. With V trimmed by 0 bases and J by 5 bases, 9 bases remained unmatched. From germline, CDR1 is LGHNA and CDR2 YNFKEQ. This CDR3 has 17 residues. DNA of the CDR3: TGTGCCAGCAGCCAAGATCAACTAGCGGGACGACGGGAGACCCAGTACTTC. Protein sequence: CASSQDQLAGRRETQYF.

The gene calls are TRBV19 and TRBJ1-6; no clear D. Germline CDR1 LNHDA, CDR2 SQIVND (reference sequence). V lost 6 bases and J 5 bases, leaving 14 bases between the germline ends. The CDR3 covers 15 residues. Written as DNA, the CDR3 is TGTGCCAGTAGCCTCACTTCCACCGATAATTCACCCCTCCACTTT. Protein product: CASSLTSTDNSPLHF.

The J gene is TRBJ1-5, the V gene TRBV7-2, with D perhaps matching TRBD1 (6 bases). This CDR3 is built from 17 residues. The V and J ends lost 5 bases and 3 bases respectively, with 20 bases between them. Germline-derived CDR1 and CDR2 are SGHTA and FQGNSA. CDR3 in amino acids: CASSRRWSGGINQPQHF. CDR3 DNA: TGTGCCAGCAGCCGTAGGTGGTCGGGGGGCATCAATCAGCCCCAGCATTTT.

The chain carries TRBV19 and TRBJ1-5; weak D call: TRBD1 (5 bases). V was cut by 3 bases and J by 2 bases, with 11 bases left in between. The CDR3 has 15 residues. In germline, CDR1 is LNHDA, CDR2 SQIVND (reference sequence). The CDR3 is CASSMGGVGNQPQHF. The CDR3 nucleotides are TGTGCCAGTAGTATGGGGGGGGTTGGCAATCAGCCCCAGCATTTT.

The chain joins TRBV2 to TRBJ1-4; 10 positions match TRBD1. Per germline, CDR1 SNHLY and CDR2 FYNNEI. Germline trimming cut 7 bases from V and 3 bases from J; bases unmatched to any gene: 5. This CDR3 region has 15 residues. The CDR3 DNA sequence: TGTGCCAGCATGACCGGGACAGGGGCTAATGAAAAACTGTTTTTT. This sequence encodes CASMTGTGANEKLFF.

On this clone itself: Germline is not matched at one junction end, which may reflect a read error. The chain carries TRBV7-7 and TRBJ2-5, with 10 bases identical to TRBD2. CDR1 and CDR2 (germline): SSHAT, FNYEAQ (reference sequence). The CDR3 has 15 amino acids. The CDR3 loop reads CASSLGLADQETQYF. In DNA form, the CDR3 reads TGTGCTAGCAGCTTAGGACTAGCGGACCAAGAGACCCAGTACTTC.

The gene calls are TRBV19 and TRBJ1-1; perhaps TRBD1 as D (5 bases). V was trimmed by 0 bases and J by 9 bases, leaving 11 bases between them. This CDR3 comprises 13 residues. From germline, CDR1 is LNHDA and CDR2 SQIVND (reference sequence). The CDR3 sequence is CASSIDMGGKAFF. CDR3 DNA: TGTGCCAGTAGTATAGATATGGGGGGGAAAGCTTTCTTT.

The CDR3 protein is CASSFLASGANVLTF. The CDR3 DNA reads TGTGCCAGCAGTTTCCTAGCATCTGGGGCCAACGTCCTGACTTTC. The rearrangement links TRBV6-1 to TRBJ2-6; TRBD2 might be the D (5 bases). The CDR3 is made up of 15 amino acids. Germline loops: CDR1 MNHNS, CDR2 SASEGT. Between the trimmed V and J ends, which lost 5 bases and 1 base, there was a span of 9 bases.

V gene TRBV5-1 combines with J gene TRBJ1-4; tentatively, D is TRBD1 (5 bases). The CDR3 is 15 amino acids. Germline CDR1 SGHRS, CDR2 YFSETQ. The ends were cut back, 0 bases at V and 7 bases at J, with 13 bases in the middle. Here the CDR3 DNA reads TGCGCCAGCAGCTTGGAGTCCCGGGGGGGTGAAAAACTGTTTTTT. Its translation is CASSLESRGGEKLFF.

The chain links TRBV5-4 to TRBJ2-7; D might be TRBD1 (5 bases). The CDR3 sequence is 17 residues long. The germline V gene encodes CDR1 SGHNT and CDR2 YYREEE (reference sequence). The V end lost 0 bases, the J end lost 2 bases, and 18 bases lay between the germline ends. CDR3 coding DNA: TGTGCCAGCAGCTTGGCCGGGTCGGTAGGGGTCCCCTACGAGCAGTACTTC. Translating gives CASSLAGSVGVPYEQYF.

The V call is TRBV10-3, the J call TRBJ1-1; 10 bases agree with TRBD1. This CDR3 is built from 14 residues. The germline CDR1 and CDR2 sequences are ENHRY and SYGVKD. V shed 6 bases, J shed 1 base, and the junction held 2 bases outside the gene matches. DNA for the CDR3: TGTGCCATCAGGGGGGACAGGGGGAACACTGAAGCTTTCTTT. Its protein is CAIRGDRGNTEAFF.

This rearrangement joins TRBV9 to TRBJ2-7; no clear D gene. The CDR3 contains 14 residues. V lost 5 bases and J 5 bases, leaving 17 bases between the germline ends. Germline values: CDR1 SGDLS, CDR2 YYNGEE. CDR3 in DNA: TGTGCCAGCAGTGAGACGCCTAGATGGGACGAGCAGTACTTC. Amino acids: CASSETPRWDEQYF.

The chain is built from TRBV28 and TRBJ1-2; 7 bases fit TRBD1. Germline V gene lookup returns CDR1 MDHEN and CDR2 SYDVKM. This CDR3 is built from 14 residues. J was trimmed by 4 bases and V by 2 bases; bases with no gene match: 4. CDR3 nucleotide sequence: TGTGCCAGCAGTTTACTACAGGGGTCCTATGGCTACACCTTC. Translated: CASSLLQGSYGYTF.

The J gene is TRBJ2-5, the V gene TRBV11-3, with D maybe TRBD1 (5 bases). The CDR3 has 13 residues. The V gene lost 5 bases and the J gene lost 2 bases, with 9 bases spanning the gap. Germline V gene lookup returns CDR1 SGHNT and CDR2 YENEEA. The CDR3 bases are TGTGCCAGCAGCCACAGACAGCAAGAGACCCAGTACTTC. Its translation: CASSHRQQETQYF.

This chain connects TRBV10-3 to TRBJ2-1; D remains ambiguous. This CDR3 has 12 residues. V was cut by 8 bases and J by 6 bases, with 11 bases left in between. In germline, CDR1 is ENHRY, CDR2 SYGVKD. Written as DNA, the CDR3 is TGTGCCATCCAATCGACGGGCAATGAGCAGTTCTTC. It yields the protein CAIQSTGNEQFF.

The chain couples TRBV7-2 to TRBJ1-4, with a weak D call TRBD1 (5 bases). This CDR3 contains 15 residues. V was shortened by 0 bases and J by 4 bases, with 9 bases between the two germline ends. Germline lookup yields CDR1 SGHTA and CDR2 FQGNSA. CDR3 residues: CASSLAGQNNEKLFF. In DNA, the CDR3 is TGTGCCAGCAGCTTAGCGGGGCAGAATAATGAAAAACTGTTTTTT.

The rearrangement joins TRBV19 to TRBJ1-1; D is possibly TRBD1 (5 bases). This CDR3 contains 14 residues. The V gene's germline CDR1 is LNHDA and CDR2 SQIVND (reference sequence). Trimming took 2 bases from V and 6 from J, leaving 13 bases between them. The CDR3 coding sequence is TGTGCCAGTAGTATACGCCGGGGGAGCGCTGAAGCTTTCTTT. It translates to CASSIRRGSAEAFF. Looking up the rest from reference TRBV19 and TRBJ1-1 gives the full variable domain: DGGITQSPKYLFRKEGQNVTLSCEQNLNHDAMYWYRQDPGQGLRLIYYSQIVNDFQKGDIAEGYSVSREKKESFPLTVTSAQKNPTAFYLCASSIRRGSAEAFFGQGTRLTVV.

The rearrangement uses TRBV7-3 and TRBJ1-5; no firm D call. The CDR3 has 15 residues. V dropped 8 bases and J dropped 3 bases, with 17 bases sitting between them. Germline V gene data show CDR1 as SGHTA and CDR2 as FQGTGA. This CDR3 reads CASRRRGVNNQPQHF. CDR3 DNA: TGTGCCAGCCGAAGACGGGGAGTTAACAATCAGCCCCAGCATTTT.

Here the CDR3 reads CAWRYRGSLNTIYF. Written as DNA, the CDR3 is TGTGCCTGGAGATACAGGGGGTCCTTAAACACCATATATTTT. The chain couples TRBV30 to TRBJ1-3, with TRBD1 matching 8 bases. CDR3 size: 14 residues. Germline lookup yields CDR1 GTSNPN and CDR2 SVGIG (reference sequence). Losses at the gene ends were 3 bases for V and 6 bases for J; bases not matched to a gene: 7.

V is TRBV7-3 and J is TRBJ2-1, with D tentatively TRBD2 (6 bases). V was trimmed by 6 bases and J by 5 bases, leaving 17 bases between them. This CDR3 is built from 15 residues. Germline lookup yields CDR1 SGHTA and CDR2 FQGTGA. This CDR3 reads CASSLWGDSDNEQFF. The CDR3 nucleotides are TGTGCCAGCAGTCTATGGGGGGATTCAGACAATGAGCAGTTCTTC.

The rearrangement uses TRBV2 and TRBJ1-1; TRBD1 matches at 9 bases. Germline CDR1 SNHLY, CDR2 FYNNEI. The junction had 5 bases not matched to a gene; V was cut back by 7 bases and J by 5 bases. The CDR3 totals 13 residues. As DNA, the CDR3 is TGTGCCAGCACCTGGACAGGGGTGACTGAAGCTTTCTTT. Translated, it gives CASTWTGVTEAFF.

The chain recombines TRBV9 with TRBJ2-1; the match to TRBD2 covers 8 bases. The CDR3 length is 17 residues. V trimming: 4 bases; J trimming: 4 bases; junction bases outside the gene matches: 13. Germline V gives CDR1 SGDLS, CDR2 YYNGEE. CDR3 sequence (DNA): TGTGCCAGCAGCCCCAGTGGGGCGGGAGGTTTGTACAATGAGCAGTTCTTC. Encoded protein: CASSPSGAGGLYNEQFF.

This sequence joins TRBV7-8 and TRBJ1-5, with D tentatively TRBD1 (6 bases). CDR3 length: 16 residues. V was clipped by 5 bases and J by 6 bases, with 20 bases between them. Germline V CDR1 and CDR2: SGHVS, FQNEAQ. The DNA for the CDR3 is TGTGCCAGCAGCCCATACCCTCAGGGGTTTAGTCAGCCCCAGCATTTT. Encoded protein: CASSPYPQGFSQPQHF.

This chain links TRBV7-2 with TRBJ2-2, with 8 bases aligning to TRBD2. Germline V gene sequence: CDR1 SGHTA, CDR2 FQGNSA. After removal of 7 bases from V and 4 bases from J, the junction contained 8 bases not matched to a gene. The CDR3 totals 15 residues. The CDR3 bases are TGTGCCAGCAAGCCGGGGGGGCCGGGCACCGGGGAGCTGTTTTTT. Translating it yields CASKPGGPGTGELFF.

The chain uses TRBV28 and TRBJ1-1, with 11 bases identical to TRBD1. The CDR3 is 15 amino acids. Germline assignment: CDR1 MDHEN and CDR2 SYDVKM. V lost 2 bases, J lost 6 bases, and 5 bases stayed unmatched. The CDR3, as DNA: TGTGCCAGCAGTTTAGGGACAGGGGGGAAGGCTGAAGCTTTCTTT. This codes for CASSLGTGGKAEAFF.

The V call is TRBV1, the J call TRBJ2-1; the table's D call of TRBD2 was not tested on the DNA. TRBV1 is given as a pseudogene. The CDR3 is 16 amino acids. CDR3 DNA sequence: TGCACCAACAGGGTCCCCCGGGGGAGAATGGACAATGAGCAGTTCTTC. Amino acids: CTNRVPRGRMDNEQFF.

This chain joins TRBV27 and TRBJ1-1; D remains ambiguous. The CDR3 extends over 13 amino acids. CDR1 MNHEY and CDR2 SMNVEV come from the germline V gene (reference sequence). V was clipped by 2 bases and J by 4 bases, with 8 bases between them. The CDR3 sequence is CASSLLGGTEAFF. CDR3 DNA: TGTGCCAGCAGTTTACTAGGAGGCACTGAAGCTTTCTTT.

The V and J genes are TRBV9 and TRBJ2-3; TRBD2 is a possible D gene (5 bases). This CDR3 spans 13 amino acids. Looked up from germline, CDR1 is SGDLS and CDR2 is YYNGEE. Trimming cost V 6 bases and J 4 bases, with 12 bases left between them. The chain's CDR3 is CASTEGDSDTQYF. DNA of the CDR3: TGTGCCAGCACCGAGGGCGACTCAGATACGCAGTATTTT. The variable domain in full, completed from reference TRBV9 and TRBJ2-3, reads DSGVTQTPKHLITATGQRVTLRCSPRSGDLSVYWYQQSLDQGLQFLIQYYNGEERAKGNILERFSAQQFPDLHSELNLSSLELGDSALYFCASTEGDSDTQYFGPGTRLTVL.

The rearrangement links TRBV29-1 to TRBJ2-1, with a tentative D call TRBD1 (5 bases). The V and J ends lost 5 bases and 3 bases respectively, with 14 bases between them. The CDR3 is 14 amino acids. The germline V gene encodes CDR1 SQVTM and CDR2 ANQGSEA. DNA for the CDR3: TGCAGCGTTTGGGCAGGGATCGTCTACAATGAGCAGTTCTTC. This codes for CSVWAGIVYNEQFF.

This rearrangement joins TRBV7-2 to TRBJ1-4; D ambiguous. There are 14 residues in the CDR3. V was shortened by 2 bases and J by 8 bases, with 12 bases between the two germline ends. The germline V gene has CDR1 SGHTA and CDR2 FQGNSA. CDR3 in amino acids: CASSLMVEKEKLFF. The CDR3 DNA follows: TGTGCCAGCAGCTTAATGGTGGAGAAGGAAAAACTGTTTTTT.